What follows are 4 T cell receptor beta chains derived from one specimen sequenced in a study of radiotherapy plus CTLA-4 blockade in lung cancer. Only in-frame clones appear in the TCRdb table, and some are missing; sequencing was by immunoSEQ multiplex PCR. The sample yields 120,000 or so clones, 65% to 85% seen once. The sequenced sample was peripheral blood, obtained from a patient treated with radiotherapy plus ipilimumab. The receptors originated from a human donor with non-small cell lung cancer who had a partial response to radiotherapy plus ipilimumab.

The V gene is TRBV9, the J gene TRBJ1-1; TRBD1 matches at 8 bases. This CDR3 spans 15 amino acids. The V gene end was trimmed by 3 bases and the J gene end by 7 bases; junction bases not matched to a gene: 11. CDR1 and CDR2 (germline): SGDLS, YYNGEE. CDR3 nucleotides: TGTGCCAGCAGCGCTTCACAGGGGGTAGGGAGTGAAGCTTTCTTT. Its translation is CASSASQGVGSEAFF.

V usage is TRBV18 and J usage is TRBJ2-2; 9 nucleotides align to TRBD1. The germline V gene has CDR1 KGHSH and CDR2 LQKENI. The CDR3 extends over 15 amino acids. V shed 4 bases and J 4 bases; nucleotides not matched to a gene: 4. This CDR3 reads CASSRVQGATGELFF. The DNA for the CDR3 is TGTGCCAGCTCACGCGTACAGGGGGCCACCGGGGAGCTGTTTTTT.

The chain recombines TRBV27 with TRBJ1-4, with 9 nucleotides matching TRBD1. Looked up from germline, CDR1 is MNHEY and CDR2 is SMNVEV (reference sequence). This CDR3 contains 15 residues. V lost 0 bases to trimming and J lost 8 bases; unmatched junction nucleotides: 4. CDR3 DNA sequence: TGTGCCAGCAGTTTATCGGGACAGGGTCACGAAAAACTGTTTTTT. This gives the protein CASSLSGQGHEKLFF.

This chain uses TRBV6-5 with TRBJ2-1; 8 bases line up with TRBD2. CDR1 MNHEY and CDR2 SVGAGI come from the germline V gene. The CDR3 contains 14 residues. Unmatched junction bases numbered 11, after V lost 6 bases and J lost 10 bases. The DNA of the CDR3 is TGTGCCAGCAGACGGGAGGGCCTAGTAGGGGAGCAGTTCTTC. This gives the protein CASRREGLVGEQFF.